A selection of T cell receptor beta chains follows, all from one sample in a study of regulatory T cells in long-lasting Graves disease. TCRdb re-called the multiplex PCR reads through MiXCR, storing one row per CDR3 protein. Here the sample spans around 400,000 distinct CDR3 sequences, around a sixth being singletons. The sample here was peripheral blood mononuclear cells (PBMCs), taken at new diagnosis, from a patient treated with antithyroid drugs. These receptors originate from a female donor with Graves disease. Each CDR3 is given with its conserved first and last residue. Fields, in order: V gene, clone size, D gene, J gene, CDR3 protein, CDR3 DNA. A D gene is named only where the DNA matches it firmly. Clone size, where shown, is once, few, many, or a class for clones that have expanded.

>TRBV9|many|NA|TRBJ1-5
CASSVDGGIGQPQHF
TGTGCCAGCAGCGTAGATGGGGGTATTGGGCAGCCCCAGCATTTT
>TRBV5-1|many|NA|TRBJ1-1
CASSPGFGAPEAFF
TGCGCCAGCAGCCCTGGGTTTGGAGCCCCTGAAGCTTTCTTT
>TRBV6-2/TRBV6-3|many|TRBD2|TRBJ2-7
CASSGTSGYTYEQYF
TGTGCCAGCAGCGGGACTAGCGGGTATACCTACGAGCAGTACTTC
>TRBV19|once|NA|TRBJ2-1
CASSSIAGQTQETQFF
TGTGCCAGTAGTTCTATAGCGGGACAGACTCAAGAGACCCAGTTCTTC
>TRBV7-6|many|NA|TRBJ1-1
CASSPYLGDESTEAFF
TGTGCCAGCAGCCCCTATTTAGGGGACGAAAGCACTGAAGCTTTCTTT
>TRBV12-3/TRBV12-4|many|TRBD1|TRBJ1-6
CASSFGQGDSPLHF
TGTGCCAGCAGTTTTGGGCAGGGGGATTCACCCCTCCACTTT
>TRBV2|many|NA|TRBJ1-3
CASLQELLSGNTIYF
TGTGCCAGCCTACAGGAGCTCCTTTCTGGAAACACCATATATTTT
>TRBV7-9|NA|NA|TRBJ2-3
CASSLGRLTGPLSTDTQYF
TGTGCCAGCAGCTTAGGGCGCCTGACAGGACCCCTTAGCACAGATACGCAGTATTTT
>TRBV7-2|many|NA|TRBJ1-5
CASSLDPSPNQPQHF
TGTGCCAGCAGCTTAGATCCCAGCCCGAATCAGCCCCAGCATTTT
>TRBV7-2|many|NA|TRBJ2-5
CASSLSVHQETQYF
TGTGCCAGCAGCTTGAGTGTCCACCAAGAGACCCAGTACTTC
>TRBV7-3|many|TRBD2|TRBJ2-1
CASSRGLAYDNEQFF
TGTGCCAGCAGCCGGGGACTAGCGTACGACAATGAGCAGTTCTTC
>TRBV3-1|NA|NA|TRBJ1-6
CASSLGQNYNSPLHF
TGTGCCAGCAGCCTCGGACAGAATTATAATTCACCCCTCCACTTT
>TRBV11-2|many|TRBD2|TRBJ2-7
CASSTGLAGALEQYF
TGTGCCAGCAGCACGGGACTAGCGGGAGCTCTCGAGCAGTACTTC
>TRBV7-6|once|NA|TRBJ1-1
CASSSPGLSNTEAFF
TGTGCCAGCAGCTCGCCGGGACTTTCGAACACTGAAGCTTTCTTT
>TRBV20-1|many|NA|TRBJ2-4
CSARDPRFGNIQYF
TGCAGTGCTAGAGATCCGCGGTTTGGAAACATTCAGTACTTC
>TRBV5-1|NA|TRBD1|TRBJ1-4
CASSFQTGSGEKLFF
TGCGCCAGCAGCTTTCAGACAGGGTCAGGGGAAAAACTGTTTTTT
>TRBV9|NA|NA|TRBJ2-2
CASSRGVSGTGELFF
TGTGCCAGCAGCAGGGGTGTGAGTGGCACCGGGGAGCTGTTTTTT
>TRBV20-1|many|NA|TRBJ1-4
CSATAGGEKLFF
TGCAGTGCTACTGCGGGGGGTGAAAAACTGTTTTTT
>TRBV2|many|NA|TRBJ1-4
CASRGRTTQIVGKLFF
TGTGCCAGCCGGGGCCGGACCACCCAAATAGTGGGGAAACTGTTTTTT
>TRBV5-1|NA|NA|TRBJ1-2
CASSLNRDGDSYGYTF
TGCGCCAGCAGCTTAAACCGGGACGGGGATTCATATGGCTACACCTTC
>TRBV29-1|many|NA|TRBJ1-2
CSVAAGGGDYGYTF
TGCAGCGTTGCCGCGGGAGGGGGGGACTATGGCTACACCTTC
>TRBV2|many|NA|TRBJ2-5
CASSEGTEQETQYF
TGTGCCAGCAGTGAAGGGACAGAACAAGAGACCCAGTACTTC
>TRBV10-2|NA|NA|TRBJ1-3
CASTQISGNTIYF
TGCGCCAGCACCCAAATCTCTGGAAACACCATATATTTT
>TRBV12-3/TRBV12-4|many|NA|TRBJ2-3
CATAGGTQYF
TGTGCCACCGCCGGAGGTACGCAGTATTTT
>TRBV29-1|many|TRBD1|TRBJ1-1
CSVLGTGVPEAFF
TGCAGCGTTCTCGGGACAGGGGTACCTGAAGCTTTCTTT
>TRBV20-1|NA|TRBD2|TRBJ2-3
CSAVAGGSTDTQYF
TGCAGTGCTGTAGCGGGAGGAAGCACAGATACGCAGTATTTT
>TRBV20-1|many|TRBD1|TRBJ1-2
CSAWDRNYGYTF
TGCAGTGCTTGGGACAGAAACTATGGCTACACCTTC
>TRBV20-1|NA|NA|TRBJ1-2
CSASLPPGYTF
TGCAGTGCTAGTCTCCCCCCTGGCTACACCTTC
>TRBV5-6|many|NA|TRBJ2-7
CASSLYNSYEQYF
TGTGCCAGCAGCTTGTACAACTCCTACGAGCAGTACTTC
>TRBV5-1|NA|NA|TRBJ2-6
CASSLGRISGANVLTF
TGCGCCAGCAGCTTGGGACGGATCTCTGGGGCCAACGTCCTGACTTTC
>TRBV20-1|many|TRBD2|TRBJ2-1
CSAGQTSGGYNEQFF
TGCAGTGCTGGCCAGACTAGCGGGGGGTACAATGAGCAGTTCTTC
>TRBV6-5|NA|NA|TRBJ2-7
CASSSGRTEQYF
TGTGCCAGCAGTTCGGGTAGAACCGAGCAGTACTTC
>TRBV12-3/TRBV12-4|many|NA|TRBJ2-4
CASSHPGQMRNIQYF
TGTGCCAGCAGTCATCCGGGACAAATGAGGAACATTCAGTACTTC
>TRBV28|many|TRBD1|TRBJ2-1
CASRAQTGWSNGQFF
TGTGCCAGCAGAGCCCAGACAGGGTGGTCAAATGGGCAGTTCTTC
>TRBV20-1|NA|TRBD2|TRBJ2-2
CSARPGLLNTGELFF
TGCAGTGCTCGACCGGGACTACTTAACACCGGGGAGCTGTTTTTT
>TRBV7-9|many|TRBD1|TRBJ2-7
CATGDRGFEQYF
TGTGCCACTGGGGACAGGGGATTCGAGCAGTACTTC
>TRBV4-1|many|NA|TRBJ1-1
CASSQVDGLGTEAFF
TGCGCCAGCAGCCAAGTCGACGGGCTGGGCACTGAAGCTTTCTTT
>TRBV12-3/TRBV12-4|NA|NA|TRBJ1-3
CASSLFGVGAILSGNTIYF
TGTGCCAGCAGTTTATTCGGGGTGGGAGCTATACTCTCTGGAAACACCATATATTTT
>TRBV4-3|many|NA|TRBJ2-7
CASSQDRYDEQYF
TGCGCCAGCAGCCAGGATAGGTACGACGAGCAGTACTTC
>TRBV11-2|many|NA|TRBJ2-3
CASSLGVDTQYF
TGTGCCAGCAGCTTAGGGGTGGATACGCAGTATTTT
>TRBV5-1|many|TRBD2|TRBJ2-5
CASSLGTSGGETQYF
TGCGCCAGCAGCTTGGGGACTAGCGGAGGAGAGACCCAGTACTTC
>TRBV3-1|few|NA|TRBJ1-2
CASSPEALGFMHYGYTF
TGTGCCAGCAGCCCAGAGGCCCTCGGATTTATGCACTATGGCTACACCTTC
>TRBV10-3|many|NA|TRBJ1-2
CAIKPAAGNYGYTF
TGTGCCATCAAGCCAGCGGCGGGAAACTATGGCTACACCTTC
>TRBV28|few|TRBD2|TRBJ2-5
CASTPRTSSLFETQYF
TGTGCCAGCACCCCCCGGACTAGTTCCCTGTTCGAGACCCAGTACTTC
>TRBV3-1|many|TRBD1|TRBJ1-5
CASSQSTGGGQPQHF
TGTGCCAGCAGCCAATCGACAGGGGGAGGTCAGCCCCAGCATTTT
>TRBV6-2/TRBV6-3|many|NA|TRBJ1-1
CASSYAGEAFF
TGTGCCAGCAGTTACGCGGGCGAAGCTTTCTTT
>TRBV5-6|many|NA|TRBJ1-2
CASSPGSFGGYTF
TGTGCCAGCAGCCCGGGTTCGTTCGGTGGCTACACCTTC
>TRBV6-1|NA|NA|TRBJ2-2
CASSPRTENTGELFF
TGTGCCAGCAGTCCCCGGACAGAAAACACCGGGGAGCTGTTTTTT
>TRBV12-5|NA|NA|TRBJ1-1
CASGLVPRPGVDTEAFF
TGTGCTAGTGGTTTGGTACCGCGTCCGGGGGTGGACACTGAAGCTTTCTTT
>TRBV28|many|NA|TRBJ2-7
CASSPDETTEQYF
TGTGCCAGCAGTCCGGACGAAACCACCGAGCAGTACTTC
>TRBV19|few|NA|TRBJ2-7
CASSSSRWGAGGEQYF
TGTGCCAGTAGTTCCTCCCGCTGGGGCGCTGGGGGCGAGCAGTACTTC
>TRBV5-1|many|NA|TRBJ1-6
CASSLELNNSPLHF
TGCGCCAGCAGCTTGGAACTCAATAATTCACCCCTCCACTTT
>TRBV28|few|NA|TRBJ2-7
CASSLFGQSYEQYF
TGTGCCAGCAGTTTATTTGGGCAGTCCTACGAGCAGTACTTC